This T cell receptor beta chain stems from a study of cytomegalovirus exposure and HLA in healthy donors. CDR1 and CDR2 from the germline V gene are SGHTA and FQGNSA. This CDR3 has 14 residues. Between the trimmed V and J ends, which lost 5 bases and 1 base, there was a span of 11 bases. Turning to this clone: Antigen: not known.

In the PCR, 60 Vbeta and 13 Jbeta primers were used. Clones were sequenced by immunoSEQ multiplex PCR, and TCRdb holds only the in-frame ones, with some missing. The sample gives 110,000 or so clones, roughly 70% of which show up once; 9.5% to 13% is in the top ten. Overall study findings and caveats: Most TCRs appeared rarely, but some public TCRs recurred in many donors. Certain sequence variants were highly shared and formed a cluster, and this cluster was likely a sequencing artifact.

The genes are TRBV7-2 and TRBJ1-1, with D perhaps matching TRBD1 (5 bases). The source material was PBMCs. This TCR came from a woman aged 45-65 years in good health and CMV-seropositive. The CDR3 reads CASSPNRRNTEAFF. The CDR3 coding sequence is TGTGCCAGCAGCCCGAACAGGAGGAACACTGAAGCTTTCTTT. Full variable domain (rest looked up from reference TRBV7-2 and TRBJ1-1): GAGVSQSPSNKVTEKGKDVELRCDPISGHTALYWYRQSLGQGLEFLIYFQGNSAPDKSGLPSDRFSAERTGGSVSTLTIQRTQQEDSAVYLCASSPNRRNTEAFFGQGTRLTVV.